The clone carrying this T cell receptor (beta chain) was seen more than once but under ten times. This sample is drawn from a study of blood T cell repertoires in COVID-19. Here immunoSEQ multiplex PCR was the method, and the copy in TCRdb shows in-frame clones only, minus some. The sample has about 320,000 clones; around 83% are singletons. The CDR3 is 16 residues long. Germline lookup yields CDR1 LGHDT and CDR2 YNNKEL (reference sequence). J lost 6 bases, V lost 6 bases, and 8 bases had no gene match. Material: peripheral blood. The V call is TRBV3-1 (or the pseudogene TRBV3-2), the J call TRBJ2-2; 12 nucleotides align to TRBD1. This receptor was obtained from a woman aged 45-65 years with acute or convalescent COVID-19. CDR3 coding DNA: TGTGCCAGCAGGGAAAAGGGACAGGGGGCGTCCGGGGAGCTGTTTTTT. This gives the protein CASREKGQGASGELFF.